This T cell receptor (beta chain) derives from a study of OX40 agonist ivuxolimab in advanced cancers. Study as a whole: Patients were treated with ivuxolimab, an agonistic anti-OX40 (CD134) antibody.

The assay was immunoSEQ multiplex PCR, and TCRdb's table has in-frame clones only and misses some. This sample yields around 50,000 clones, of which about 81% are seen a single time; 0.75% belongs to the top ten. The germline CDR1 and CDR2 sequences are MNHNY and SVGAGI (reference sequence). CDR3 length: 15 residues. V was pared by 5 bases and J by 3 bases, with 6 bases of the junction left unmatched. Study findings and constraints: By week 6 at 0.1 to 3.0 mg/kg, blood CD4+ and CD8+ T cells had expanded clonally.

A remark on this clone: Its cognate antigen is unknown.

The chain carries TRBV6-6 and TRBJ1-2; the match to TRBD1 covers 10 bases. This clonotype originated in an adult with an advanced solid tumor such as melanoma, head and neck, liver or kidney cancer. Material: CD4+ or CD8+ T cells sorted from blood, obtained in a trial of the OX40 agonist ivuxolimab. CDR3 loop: CASSIRDRGDYGYTF. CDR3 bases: TGTGCCAGCAGTATCCGGGACAGGGGCGACTATGGCTACACCTTC.